This TCR beta chain is from a study of Ad26.COV2.S vaccination and SARS-CoV-2 variants. Documented treatment: 19 received Ad26.COV2.S at low or high dose, single or two shots; roughly five received placebo; per-sample allocation not given. Sampling took place 63 days after the first vaccine or placebo injection. Donation came from an adult in Boston who was aged 18-55 years. An Ad26 vector that expressed Wuhan-strain SARS-CoV-2 spike constituted the vaccine. Study observations and caveats: Once vaccination had occurred, spike-specific CD8+ and CD4+ T cell responses reportedly showed substantial breadth.

Using immunoSEQ multiplex PCR, the repertoire was profiled, and TCRdb retains in-frame clones only, with some absent. The table shows 300,000 to 400,000 clones, with around 86% occurring only once. A remark on this clone: What it binds is not known.

The CDR3 consists of 19 residues. Germline loops: CDR1 LNHNV, CDR2 YYDKDF (reference sequence). The trim removed 0 bases at V and 1 base at J, leaving 14 bases unmatched. The sample consisted of peripheral blood, taken in a trial of Ad26.COV2.S vaccine versus placebo. The chain carries TRBV15 and TRBJ2-7; 8 nucleotides align to TRBD1. The clonotype originates from a person between 18 and 65 years old who received the Ad26.COV2.S COVID-19 vaccine or a placebo. CDR3 residues: CATSRDRGQGPVRSYEQYF. The CDR3 coding sequence is TGTGCCACCAGCAGAGATCGAGGACAGGGTCCGGTTAGGTCCTACGAGCAGTACTTC.